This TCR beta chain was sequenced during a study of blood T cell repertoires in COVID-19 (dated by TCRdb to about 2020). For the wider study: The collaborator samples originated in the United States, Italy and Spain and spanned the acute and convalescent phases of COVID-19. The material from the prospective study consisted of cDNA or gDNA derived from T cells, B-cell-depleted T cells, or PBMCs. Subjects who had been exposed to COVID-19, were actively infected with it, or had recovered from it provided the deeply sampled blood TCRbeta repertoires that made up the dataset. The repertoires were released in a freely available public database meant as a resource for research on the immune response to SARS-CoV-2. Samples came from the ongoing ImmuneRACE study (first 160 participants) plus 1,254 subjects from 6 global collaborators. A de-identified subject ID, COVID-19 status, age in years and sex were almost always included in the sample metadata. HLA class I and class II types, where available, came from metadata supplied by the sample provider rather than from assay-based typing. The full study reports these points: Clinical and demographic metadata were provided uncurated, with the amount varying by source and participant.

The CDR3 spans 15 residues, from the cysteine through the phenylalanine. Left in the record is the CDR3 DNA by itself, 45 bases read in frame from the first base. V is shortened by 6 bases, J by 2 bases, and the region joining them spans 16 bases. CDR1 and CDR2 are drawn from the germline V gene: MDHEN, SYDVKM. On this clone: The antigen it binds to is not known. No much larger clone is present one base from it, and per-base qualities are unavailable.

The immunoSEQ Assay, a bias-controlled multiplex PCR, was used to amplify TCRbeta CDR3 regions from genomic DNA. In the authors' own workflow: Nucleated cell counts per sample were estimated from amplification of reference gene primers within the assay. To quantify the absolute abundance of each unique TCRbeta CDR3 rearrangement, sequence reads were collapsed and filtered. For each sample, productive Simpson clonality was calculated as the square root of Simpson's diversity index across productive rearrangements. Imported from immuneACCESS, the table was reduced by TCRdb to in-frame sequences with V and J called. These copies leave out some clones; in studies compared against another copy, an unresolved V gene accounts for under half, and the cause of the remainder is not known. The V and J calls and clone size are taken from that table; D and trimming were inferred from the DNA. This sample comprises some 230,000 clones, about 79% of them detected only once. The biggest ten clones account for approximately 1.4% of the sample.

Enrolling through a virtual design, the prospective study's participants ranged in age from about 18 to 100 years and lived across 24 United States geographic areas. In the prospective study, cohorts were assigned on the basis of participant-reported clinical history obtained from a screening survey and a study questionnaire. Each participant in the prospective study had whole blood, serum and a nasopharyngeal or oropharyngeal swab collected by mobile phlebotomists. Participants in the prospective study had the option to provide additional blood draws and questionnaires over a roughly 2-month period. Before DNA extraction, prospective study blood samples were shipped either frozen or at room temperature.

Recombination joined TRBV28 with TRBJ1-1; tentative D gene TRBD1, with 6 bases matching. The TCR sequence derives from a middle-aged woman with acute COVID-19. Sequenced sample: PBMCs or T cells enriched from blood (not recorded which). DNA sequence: TGTGCCAGCAGCCCCCGTTCGGGGGGCAACACTGAAGCTTTCTTT. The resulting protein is CASSPRSGGNTEAFF.